These T cell receptor beta chains were read from a single sample in a study of vaccination and CD4 T cells after COVID-19. Their antigens are not known. TCRdb re-called the PCR reads with MiXCR, one entry per CDR3 protein. The profile covers about 9,000 distinct CDR3 sequences, with 28% appearing a single time and approximately 11% taken by the ten largest. Source material: CD4+ T cells from blood, cultured in vitro. These receptors originate from a human donor in good health. The CDR3 runs from the conserved cysteine through the conserved F or W. A D gene is named only where the DNA matches it firmly. For some rows the clone size is stated as once, few or many, or as a class when expanded; others skip it.

>TRBV15|few|TRBJ2-7|TRBD1
CATSRVRTGGGEQYF
TGTGCCACCAGCAGAGTTAGGACAGGGGGCGGGGAGCAGTACTTC
>TRBV11-2|.|TRBJ2-1|.
CASSPQRGDNEQFF
TGTGCCAGCAGCCCCCAGAGGGGGGACAATGAGCAGTTCTTC
>TRBV19|.|TRBJ1-1|.
CASSMLRDTFNTEAFF
TGTGCCAGTAGTATGCTCCGGGACACCTTCAACACTGAAGCTTTCTTT
>TRBV19|few|TRBJ2-1|TRBD1
CAVRSRGTGYNEQFF
TGTGCCGTAAGAAGTAGGGGGACAGGATACAATGAGCAGTTCTTC
>TRBV5-8|.|TRBJ2-1|TRBD2
CASSLITPSGGEQFF
TGTGCCAGCAGCTTGATTACTCCCTCGGGGGGTGAGCAGTTCTTC
>TRBV20-1|.|TRBJ2-3|TRBD2
CSARGRLAGGATDTQYF
TGCAGTGCTAGGGGGCGGCTAGCGGGGGGCGCAACAGATACGCAGTATTTT
>TRBV20-1|.|TRBJ2-7|TRBD1
CSAQTGTGAYEQYF
TGCAGTGCCCAAACCGGGACAGGGGCCTACGAGCAGTACTTC
>TRBV7-9|.|TRBJ2-1|.
CASSLLLGEQFF
TGTGCCAGCAGCTTACTTCTAGGTGAGCAGTTCTTC
>TRBV4-3|.|TRBJ2-1|TRBD2
CASSQDSSGSREQFF
TGCGCCAGCAGCCAAGATTCTAGCGGGAGTCGTGAGCAGTTCTTC
>TRBV27|medium-sized|TRBJ1-5|.
CASGAPDSNQPQHF
TGTGCCAGCGGGGCACCTGATAGCAATCAGCCCCAGCATTTT
>TRBV7-9|few|TRBJ2-2|TRBD1
CASSSTKGTGAKGELFF
TGTGCCAGCAGCTCGACCAAAGGGACAGGGGCCAAGGGGGAGCTGTTTTTT
>TRBV12-3/TRBV12-4|.|TRBJ1-1|TRBD1
CASSPWGQGAGAFF
TGTGCCAGCAGTCCCTGGGGACAGGGGGCAGGAGCTTTCTTT
>TRBV12-3/TRBV12-4|few|TRBJ1-2|.
CASSPSDGYGYTF
TGTGCCAGCAGTCCATCGGACGGATATGGCTACACCTTC
>TRBV28|.|TRBJ2-3|.
CASSLSLMTQYF
TGTGCCAGCAGTTTATCCCTCATGACGCAGTATTTT
>TRBV20-1|once|TRBJ2-1|.
CSTFRHKGSNEQFF
TGCAGTACATTCCGGCACAAGGGATCCAATGAGCAGTTCTTC
>TRBV10-3|few|TRBJ2-7|.
CATWGDEQYF
TGTGCCACCTGGGGGGACGAGCAGTACTTC
>TRBV30|.|TRBJ2-7|TRBD1
CACGFRTGHNSYEQYF
TGTGCCTGCGGCTTCAGGACAGGGCACAACTCCTACGAGCAGTACTTC
>TRBV6-1|few|TRBJ2-7|TRBD2
CASSEWGTSGRAYEQYF
TGTGCCAGCAGTGAGTGGGGGACTAGCGGGAGAGCCTACGAGCAGTACTTC
>TRBV11-2|few|TRBJ2-5|TRBD1
CASRGQGAETQYF
TGTGCCAGCCGTGGACAGGGGGCGGAGACCCAGTACTTC
>TRBV6-4|medium-sized|TRBJ1-6|.
CASSDRIGSPLHF
TGTGCCAGCAGTGACAGGATAGGTTCACCCCTCCACTTT
>TRBV6-2/TRBV6-3|few|TRBJ2-1|.
CASSRQVYNEQFF
TGTGCCAGCAGCCGTCAGGTTTACAATGAGCAGTTCTTC
>TRBV19|.|TRBJ1-5|.
CASAHNSNQPQHF
TGTGCCAGCGCACATAATAGCAATCAGCCCCAGCATTTT
>TRBV6-1|.|TRBJ2-2|TRBD1
CASSLGQGSTGELFF
TGTGCCAGCAGTCTAGGACAGGGTTCCACCGGGGAGCTGTTTTTT
>TRBV14|.|TRBJ2-7|.
CASSHKSGGSSSYEQYF
TGTGCCAGCAGTCACAAGAGTGGCGGGTCGAGCTCCTACGAGCAGTACTTC
>TRBV6-1|few|TRBJ2-5|.
CASSESGAGETQYF
TGTGCCAGCAGTGAGTCCGGGGCGGGAGAGACCCAGTACTTC
>TRBV15|.|TRBJ2-2|.
CATSEPSENTGELFF
TGTGCCACCAGCGAGCCTAGCGAAAACACCGGGGAGCTGTTTTTT
>TRBV5-1|.|TRBJ1-5|.
CASSLDPGNNQPQHF
TGCGCCAGCAGCTTGGATCCAGGGAACAATCAGCCCCAGCATTTT
>TRBV20-1|.|TRBJ2-3|TRBD2
CSAWTSVSTDTQYF
TGCAGTGCTTGGACTAGCGTGAGCACAGATACGCAGTATTTT
>TRBV11-2|.|TRBJ2-2|.
CASSLGTLNTGELFF
TGTGCCAGCAGCTTAGGGACTTTAAACACCGGGGAGCTGTTTTTT
>TRBV29-1|few|TRBJ1-2|.
CSVWYYGYTF
TGCAGCGTTTGGTACTATGGCTACACCTTC
>TRBV15|.|TRBJ2-1|TRBD2
CATSREGGRTSGDYNEQFF
TGTGCCACCAGCAGAGAGGGGGGCCGGACTAGCGGAGACTACAATGAGCAGTTCTTC
>TRBV27|.|TRBJ2-3|.
CASRPGLYTDTQYF
TGTGCCAGCAGGCCGGGACTGTACACAGATACGCAGTATTTT
>TRBV12-3/TRBV12-4|.|TRBJ2-3|TRBD1
CASSPDRAGTDTQYF
TGTGCCAGCAGTCCGGACAGGGCCGGCACAGATACGCAGTATTTT
>TRBV6-5|.|TRBJ1-5|.
CAGSYSVGRQPQHF
TGTGCCGGCAGTTACTCGGTCGGAAGGCAGCCCCAGCATTTT
>TRBV4-3|.|TRBJ1-2|.
CASSQDYGNYGYTF
TGCGCCAGCAGCCAAGATTATGGAAACTATGGCTACACCTTC
>TRBV28|few|TRBJ1-2|TRBD1
CASSYRTGNGYTF
TGTGCCAGCAGTTACCGGACAGGGAATGGCTACACCTTC
>TRBV6-4|few|TRBJ2-3|TRBD2
CASSAAGGRDTQYF
TGTGCCAGCAGTGCAGCGGGAGGAAGGGATACGCAGTATTTT
>TRBV7-9|.|TRBJ1-5|.
CASSLVGVDQPQHF
TGTGCCAGCAGCTTAGTTGGGGTTGATCAGCCCCAGCATTTT
>TRBV19|few|TRBJ2-3|TRBD2
CASSKGTSGATDTQYF
TGTGCCAGTAGTAAAGGGACTAGCGGGGCCACGGATACGCAGTATTTT
>TRBV20-1|.|TRBJ1-6|.
CSARPTATNSPLHF
TGCAGTGCCCGACCCACAGCGACCAATTCACCCCTCCACTTT
>TRBV20-1|once|TRBJ2-2|.
CSVDAGSTGELFF
TGCAGTGTTGATGCAGGGAGCACCGGGGAGCTGTTTTTT
>TRBV5-1|.|TRBJ2-2|.
CASSLDRANTGELFF
TGCGCCAGCAGCTTGGACAGGGCGAACACCGGGGAGCTGTTTTTT
>TRBV30|few|TRBJ2-7|.
CAWSVRYEQYF
TGTGCCTGGAGTGTACGGTACGAGCAGTACTTC
>TRBV2|medium-sized|TRBJ2-3|TRBD2
CATPRGASGAQGPDTQYF
TGTGCCACTCCACGTGGGGCTAGCGGTGCTCAGGGTCCCGATACGCAGTATTTT
>TRBV5-1|few|TRBJ2-7|TRBD2
CASSLVSGSSAYEQYF
TGCGCCAGCAGCTTGGTTAGCGGGAGCTCCGCCTACGAGCAGTACTTC
>TRBV20-1|medium-sized|TRBJ1-5|.
CSAAQPGGGSQPQHF
TGCAGTGCGGCCCAACCGGGGGGGGGATCGCAGCCCCAGCATTTT
>TRBV5-5|.|TRBJ1-5|.
CASSLAGGYNQPQHF
TGTGCCAGCAGCTTGGCGGGGGGCTACAATCAGCCCCAGCATTTT
>TRBV20-1|few|TRBJ2-2|.
CSVNSDTGELFF
TGCAGTGTTAACTCGGACACCGGGGAGCTGTTTTTT
>TRBV7-2|.|TRBJ1-1|TRBD1
CASSGTVGTEAFF
TGTGCCAGCAGCGGGACAGTAGGTACTGAAGCTTTCTTT
>TRBV7-2|medium-sized|TRBJ1-5|.
CASSLDGIQPQHF
TGTGCCAGCAGCTTAGACGGAATTCAGCCCCAGCATTTT
>TRBV5-1|few|TRBJ1-5|TRBD1
CASSKAGGTQPQHF
TGCGCCAGCAGCAAGGCAGGGGGTACTCAGCCCCAGCATTTT